The rows below give T cell receptor beta chains drawn from one sample of a study of blood T cell repertoires in COVID-19. Sequencing was performed with immunoSEQ multiplex PCR; in TCRdb, only in-frame clones are kept and a portion is missing. The data contain around 200,000 clones, about 83% of them seen just once; the ten biggest clones take up 4.5% to 7%. Sequencing was done on a sample of PBMCs or T cells enriched from blood (not recorded which). All receptors derive from a man in his forties with acute COVID-19. CDR3s include the opening cysteine and the closing phenylalanine or tryptophan. Each record gives: V gene, clone size, D gene, J gene, CDR3 DNA, CDR3 protein. D genes are given only for firm matches. The size field is filled for only some rows; it gives once, few, many or a size class.

TRBV5-6	NA	TRBD1	TRBJ1-5	TGTGCCAGCAGCTGGCACAGGGGAACCAATCAGCCCCAGCATTTT	CASSWHRGTNQPQHF
TRBV7-9	NA	NA	TRBJ2-3	TGTGCCAGCAGCTTTCCCGGGTTTGCTGTCCCGTATTTT	CASSFPGFAVPYF
TRBV9	NA	TRBD1	TRBJ2-1	TGTGCCAGCAGCGTGACAGGGGGCCTTTACAATGAGCAGTTCTTC	CASSVTGGLYNEQFF
TRBV27	NA	TRBD1	TRBJ2-2	TGTGCCACCCACGGGACAGGGGATACCGGGGAGCTGTTTTTT	CATHGTGDTGELFF
TRBV2	NA	NA	TRBJ2-7	TGTGCCAGCATGAAGGAACAGAGAACCTACGAGCAGTACTTC	CASMKEQRTYEQYF
TRBV11-2	NA	NA	TRBJ2-7	TGTGCCAGCAGCTCTGAGCAGTACTTC	CASSSEQYF
TRBV30	NA	NA	TRBJ2-3	TGTGCCTGCCGGGACTTAAGGGCGGATACGCAGTATTTT	CACRDLRADTQYF
TRBV3-1/TRBV3-2	NA	NA	TRBJ2-1	TGTGCCAGCCGCCAGCAGGGACACCCGAGGGATGAGCAGTTCTTC	CASRQQGHPRDEQFF
TRBV2	NA	NA	TRBJ1-4	TGTGCCAGCAATCCAGACAGGACAACTAATGAAAAACTGTTTTTT	CASNPDRTTNEKLFF
TRBV30	NA	NA	TRBJ1-6	TGTGCCTGGAGCGGGACACGGTTAGGACCCCTCCACTTT	CAWSGTRLGPLHF
TRBV7-2	NA	NA	TRBJ1-5	TGTGCCAGCAGCTTACCAGGGTACAATCAGCCCCAGCATTTT	CASSLPGYNQPQHF
TRBV7-9	once	NA	TRBJ2-1	TGTGCCAGCAGCTCCACGAGCTCCTACAATGAGCAGTTCTTC	CASSSTSSYNEQFF
TRBV29-1	NA	TRBD2	TRBJ2-3	TGCAGCGTTCAGAGCGGGAGCCCAGATACGCAGTATTTT	CSVQSGSPDTQYF
TRBV27	NA	NA	TRBJ2-1	TGTGCCAGCAGTTTACCGGGAAACTACAATGAGCAGTTCTTC	CASSLPGNYNEQFF
TRBV2	NA	NA	TRBJ2-7	TGTGCCAGCAGTGAAGCTTTCCAGTACGAGCAGTACTTC	CASSEAFQYEQYF
TRBV13	once	NA	TRBJ2-1	TGTGCCAGCAGCCCCCGGGGGGCTAGCGGCTCCTACAATGAGCAGTTCTTC	CASSPRGASGSYNEQFF
TRBV5-4	NA	NA	TRBJ1-2	TGTGCCAGCAGCTTATCAGGGGATGGCTACACCTTC	CASSLSGDGYTF
TRBV11-2	once	TRBD2	TRBJ2-7	TGTGCCAGCAGCCCCTCTAGCGGGAGCTCCTACGAGCAGTACTTC	CASSPSSGSSYEQYF
TRBV6-6	NA	TRBD1	TRBJ1-2	TGTGCCAGCAGCCCCCTACCGGGACAGGGCGGCTACACCTTC	CASSPLPGQGGYTF
TRBV28	NA	TRBD2	TRBJ2-3	TGTGCCAGCAGTCCCCGGACTAGCGGGGATCAAGATACGCAGTATTTT	CASSPRTSGDQDTQYF
TRBV5-1	NA	TRBD1	TRBJ1-6	TGCGCCAGCAGCCAGGAGGGACAGAAGAATTCACCCCTCCACTTT	CASSQEGQKNSPLHF
TRBV12-3/TRBV12-4	NA	NA	TRBJ2-1	TGTGCCAGCACCTACGACAATGAGCAGTTCTTC	CASTYDNEQFF
TRBV3-1/TRBV3-2	few	NA	TRBJ2-7	TGTGCCAGCAGCCAAGCTATGGGAGTGCTCTACGAGCAGTACTTC	CASSQAMGVLYEQYF
TRBV28	NA	TRBD2	TRBJ2-2	TGTGCCAGCAGACTAGCGTTCACCGGGGAGCTGTTTTTT	CASRLAFTGELFF
TRBV19	NA	TRBD2	TRBJ2-1	TGTGCCAGTAGTATTAAGGGACTAGCGGGATCCTACAATGAGCAGTTCTTC	CASSIKGLAGSYNEQFF
TRBV7-9	NA	NA	TRBJ1-2	TGTGCCAGCAGCCCCAGCCAGGGGAATGGCTACACCTTC	CASSPSQGNGYTF
TRBV11-3	NA	TRBD2	TRBJ2-1	TGTGCCAGCAGCTTAGTGCTCCAAGCGGGAGGGCCTTCCTACAATGAGCAGTTCTTC	CASSLVLQAGGPSYNEQFF
TRBV14	NA	TRBD1	TRBJ1-4	TGTGCCAGCAGCTCGGGACAGTGGAACCAAAAACTGTTTTTT	CASSSGQWNQKLFF
TRBV30	NA	NA	TRBJ1-3	TGTGCCTGGGGCGCTTTCGGGGGCTCTGGAAACACCATATATTTT	CAWGAFGGSGNTIYF
TRBV11-3	NA	TRBD1	TRBJ2-3	TGTGCCAGCAGCCCCGGACAGGGGCCTTCCACAGATACGCAGTATTTT	CASSPGQGPSTDTQYF
TRBV28	NA	TRBD2	TRBJ2-5	TGTGCCAGCAGCCCGACTAGCGGGAGGGACGGGGAGACCCAGTACTTC	CASSPTSGRDGETQYF
TRBV2	NA	NA	TRBJ2-3	TGTGCCAGCAGTGCAACTGGAGCAGATACGCAGTATTTT	CASSATGADTQYF
TRBV4-2	NA	NA	TRBJ1-2	TGTGCCAGCAGCCAAGCTCGGCGGAACTATGGCTACACCTTC	CASSQARRNYGYTF
TRBV4-1	NA	TRBD1	TRBJ2-1	TGCGCCAGCAGCCTCACAGGGGTTGGGATCGATGAGCAGTTCTTC	CASSLTGVGIDEQFF